A selection of T cell receptor beta chains follows, all from one sample in a study of blood T cell repertoires in COVID-19. The repertoire was sequenced with immunoSEQ multiplex PCR; TCRdb's copy has only in-frame clones and lacks some. Here the sample spans about 300,000 clones, roughly 90% being singletons. The material sequenced was PBMCs or T cells enriched from blood (not recorded which). These receptors originate from a woman aged 18-29 years with acute COVID-19. CDR3s include the opening cysteine and the closing phenylalanine or tryptophan. A D gene is named only where the DNA matches it firmly. Clone size, where shown, is once, few, many, or a class for clones that have expanded.

d_call j_call v_call clone_size cdr3_aa cdr3_nt
- TRBJ1-1 TRBV10-1 - CASRQAQGAEAFF TGCGCCAGCAGACAGGCTCAAGGGGCTGAAGCTTTCTTT
- TRBJ1-5 TRBV28 - CASSLMGGLQPQHF TGTGCCAGCAGTTTAATGGGGGGTTTACAGCCCCAGCATTTT
- TRBJ1-5 TRBV27 - CASSFIAGGAYQPQHF TGTGCCAGCAGTTTCATCGCGGGAGGGGCATATCAGCCCCAGCATTTT
- TRBJ2-5 TRBV16 - CASSQSGAETQYF TGTGCCAGCAGCCAATCTGGGGCCGAGACCCAGTACTTC
TRBD2 TRBJ2-3 TRBV27 - CASSLRGRVDTQYF TGTGCCAGCAGTTTACGCGGGAGGGTGGATACGCAGTATTTT
TRBD2 TRBJ2-7 TRBV28 - CASTMGGRGPYEQYF TGTGCCAGCACTATGGGGGGGAGGGGACCCTACGAGCAGTACTTC
TRBD2 TRBJ2-7 TRBV3-1/TRBV3-2 - CASSQDRGRPTYEQYF TGTGCCAGCAGCCAAGATCGCGGGAGGCCCACCTACGAGCAGTACTTC
- TRBJ1-1 TRBV9 - CASSSTRRDENTEAFF TGTGCCAGCAGCTCGACAAGGAGGGACGAGAACACTGAAGCTTTCTTT
TRBD1 TRBJ2-1 TRBV27 - CATKSGGVEINEQFF TGTGCCACAAAGTCAGGGGGCGTCGAGATCAATGAGCAGTTCTTC
- TRBJ2-3 TRBV24-1 - CATTEGADTEDTQYF TGTGCCACCACCGAGGGAGCGGATACGGAAGATACGCAGTATTTT
TRBD2 TRBJ2-3 TRBV27 - CASSLGTSGYTDTQYF TGTGCCAGCAGTTTAGGGACTAGCGGTTACACAGATACGCAGTATTTT
- TRBJ1-4 TRBV2 - CASSFRQVSNEKLFF TGTGCCAGCAGTTTTAGACAGGTGTCTAATGAAAAACTGTTTTTT
- TRBJ1-1 TRBV19 - CASSIDPPGFTEAFF TGTGCCAGTAGTATAGACCCCCCGGGTTTCACTGAAGCTTTCTTT
- TRBJ2-1 TRBV4-1 - CASSQEGQGYSYNEQFF TGCGCCAGCAGCCAAGAAGGCCAGGGTTACTCCTACAATGAGCAGTTCTTC
TRBD1 TRBJ1-5 TRBV11-3 - CASSSGQGGSNQPQHF TGTGCCAGCAGCTCGGGACAGGGGGGGAGCAATCAGCCCCAGCATTTT
TRBD2 TRBJ2-1 TRBV10-1 - CASSEPRGSGAHNEQFF TGCGCCAGCAGTGAACCCCGGGGTAGCGGGGCCCACAATGAGCAGTTCTTC
TRBD1 TRBJ1-4 TRBV10-3 few CAISDRGHEKLFF TGTGCCATCAGTGACAGGGGGCATGAAAAACTGTTTTTT
TRBD1 TRBJ1-1 TRBV10-3 - CAINGQGGTEAFF TGTGCCATCAACGGACAGGGAGGCACTGAAGCTTTCTTT
TRBD1 TRBJ1-4 TRBV3-1/TRBV3-2 - CASSNALRDSRGAKLFF TGTGCCAGCAGCAACGCCCTGCGGGACAGTCGCGGGGCAAAACTGTTTTTT
TRBD1 TRBJ1-5 TRBV9 once CASSGPGQGNQPQHF TGTGCCAGCAGCGGCCCGGGACAGGGGAACCAGCCCCAGCATTTT
TRBD2 TRBJ2-7 TRBV14 once CASSQVTITSGDYEQYF TGTGCCAGCAGCCAAGTAACCATAACTAGCGGAGACTACGAGCAGTACTTC
- TRBJ2-5 TRBV5-1 - CASSLGATDLQETQYF TGCGCCAGCAGCTTGGGTGCAACAGACCTTCAAGAGACCCAGTACTTC
- TRBJ1-2 TRBV28 - CASSFGSGSGYTF TGTGCCAGCAGTTTCGGCAGCGGTTCGGGCTACACCTTC
- TRBJ2-2 TRBV5-1 - CASSPGLTNTGELFF TGCGCCAGCAGCCCAGGGTTGACGAACACCGGGGAGCTGTTTTTT
- TRBJ1-1 TRBV14 - CASAMNTEAFF TGTGCCAGCGCGATGAACACTGAAGCTTTCTTT
TRBD1 TRBJ2-5 TRBV12-5 - CASGRDRGLETQYF TGTGCTAGTGGCCGGGACAGGGGGTTGGAGACCCAGTACTTC
- TRBJ2-1 TRBV19 - CASRPRDSSYNEQFF TGTGCCAGTAGACCGCGGGATAGCTCCTACAATGAGCAGTTCTTC
- TRBJ2-1 TRBV3-1/TRBV3-2 - CASSQEFDSSSYNEQFF TGTGCCAGCAGCCAAGAATTTGACTCTAGCTCCTACAATGAGCAGTTCTTC
- TRBJ2-6 TRBV19 - CASMEGSGANVLTF TGTGCCAGTATGGAGGGCTCTGGGGCCAACGTCCTGACTTTC
- TRBJ2-6 TRBV5-5 - CASSLEAKVYAGANVLTF TGTGCCAGCAGCTTGGAAGCCAAAGTTTACGCTGGGGCCAACGTCCTGACTTTC
TRBD1 TRBJ1-6 TRBV25-1 - CASSDQGTGAYSPLHF TGTGCCAGCAGTGACCAGGGGACAGGGGCCTATTCACCCCTCCACTTT
TRBD2 TRBJ2-1 TRBV12-3/TRBV12-4 once CASGLAGDNEQFF TGTGCCAGTGGACTAGCGGGAGACAATGAGCAGTTCTTC
- TRBJ1-1 TRBV5-1 - CASSKAQGDTEAFF TGCGCCAGCAGCAAGGCGCAGGGTGACACTGAAGCTTTCTTT
- TRBJ1-1 TRBV7-9 - CASREQQPEAFF TGTGCCAGCAGAGAACAGCAGCCTGAAGCTTTCTTT
- TRBJ1-2 TRBV5-1 - CASSFNKEGYTF TGCGCCAGCAGCTTCAACAAGGAGGGCTACACCTTC
- TRBJ2-7 TRBV5-6 - CASSLIVNTRIPYEQYF TGTGCCAGCAGCTTGATTGTGAATACGAGGATTCCCTACGAGCAGTACTTC
TRBD1 TRBJ2-7 TRBV7-9 - CASTPTPGQGAGEQYF TGTGCCAGCACCCCCACTCCGGGACAGGGGGCAGGAGAGCAGTACTTC
- TRBJ2-7 TRBV7-5 - CARSPSGRARWEQYF TGTGCCAGAAGCCCGAGCGGGAGGGCCCGTTGGGAGCAGTACTTC
- TRBJ2-4 TRBV12-3/TRBV12-4 - CASSWDSKNIQYF TGTGCCAGCAGTTGGGACTCTAAAAACATTCAGTACTTC
- TRBJ1-2 TRBV6-5 few CASTGEVLMGYTF TGTGCCAGCACCGGGGAGGTCTTGATGGGCTACACCTTC
- TRBJ1-2 TRBV11-2 - CASRQAGGDNYDYTF TGTGCCAGCAGGCAAGCTGGGGGGGATAACTATGACTACACCTTC
- TRBJ2-2 TRBV18 once CASLRDPNTGELFF TGTGCCAGTCTCAGGGATCCGAACACCGGGGAGCTGTTTTTT
- TRBJ1-1 TRBV28 - CASSLPGAEAFF TGTGCCAGCAGCCTCCCGGGAGCTGAAGCTTTCTTT
TRBD1 TRBJ2-1 TRBV5-1 - CASSLGQGVSEQFF TGCGCCAGCAGCTTGGGGCAGGGGGTCAGTGAGCAGTTCTTC
TRBD2 TRBJ2-5 TRBV19 many CASSMTSGSPETQYF TGTGCCAGTAGTATGACTAGCGGGAGCCCAGAGACCCAGTACTTC
- TRBJ2-1 TRBV2 - CASSPYNEQFF TGTGCCAGCAGTCCTTACAATGAGCAGTTCTTC